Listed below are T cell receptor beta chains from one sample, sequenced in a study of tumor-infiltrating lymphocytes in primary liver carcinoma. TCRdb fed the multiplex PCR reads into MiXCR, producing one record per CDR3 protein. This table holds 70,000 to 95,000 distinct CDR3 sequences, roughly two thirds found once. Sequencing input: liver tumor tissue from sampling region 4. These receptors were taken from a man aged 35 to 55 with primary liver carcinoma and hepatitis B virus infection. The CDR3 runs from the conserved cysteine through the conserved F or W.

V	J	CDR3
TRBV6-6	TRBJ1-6	CASSYFLRAQRWKSPLHF
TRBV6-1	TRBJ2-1	CARLAGGNEQFF
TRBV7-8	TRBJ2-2	CASSLGQGEEELFF
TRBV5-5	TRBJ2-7	CASSLTSGREYEQYF
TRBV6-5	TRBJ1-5	CAVGDGSNQPQHF
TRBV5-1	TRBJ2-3	CASSLAGWRTDTQYF
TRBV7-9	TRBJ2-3	CASSSSSAGVIDTQYF
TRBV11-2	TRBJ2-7	CASCLTDTACEHYF
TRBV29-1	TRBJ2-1	CSGGPASYNVQLF
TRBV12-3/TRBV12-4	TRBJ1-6	CVTSSTTGPNSPLHF
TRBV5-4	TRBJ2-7	CASSPGTGQIYEQYF
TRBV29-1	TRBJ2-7	CSVVPKRDSYGQYF
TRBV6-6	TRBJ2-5	CASSPPGQETQYF
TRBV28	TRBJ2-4	CASSLMAKNIQYF
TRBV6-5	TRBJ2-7	CASRHAETAGGGYEQYF
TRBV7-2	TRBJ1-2	CASSLQGAREGYTF
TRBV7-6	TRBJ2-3	CASSLEIGTDTQYF
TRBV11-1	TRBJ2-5	CTSSFEGGETQYF
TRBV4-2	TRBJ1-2	CASSQESCRWGFTF
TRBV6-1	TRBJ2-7	CASIFQTSGALSSYGQYF
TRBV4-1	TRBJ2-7	CASSPKGLANCEQYF
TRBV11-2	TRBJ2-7	CASSLSVGLMGGGYEQYF
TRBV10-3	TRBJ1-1	CVINGDRGNTEASF
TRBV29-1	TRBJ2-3	CSVEPPGQGPDTQYF
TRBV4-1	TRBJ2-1	CASSSSDSGLAGGPGNEQFF
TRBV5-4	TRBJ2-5	CAASSTPGQGAETQYF
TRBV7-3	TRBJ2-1	CASSSTSGVSDEQFF
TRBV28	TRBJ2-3	CASSYRGGNTQYF
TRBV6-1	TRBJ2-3	CTRSELAGETDTQYF
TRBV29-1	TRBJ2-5	CNVAEKEIQYF
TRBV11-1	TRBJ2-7	CASSPTDRGAYERYF
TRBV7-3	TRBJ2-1	CASSFLPLTEGYEQFF
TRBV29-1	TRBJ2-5	CSVKDSGTGKTQYF
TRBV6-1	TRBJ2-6	CASRLGWWATGANVLTF
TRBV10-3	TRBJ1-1	CATAGGPTEAFF
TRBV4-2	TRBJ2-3	CVSSQDPGTSTDTQYF
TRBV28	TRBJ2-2	CASSLKFPGELFF
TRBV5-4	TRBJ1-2	CASNMDRHYGYTF
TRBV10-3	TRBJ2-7	CATKPRLTGEQYF
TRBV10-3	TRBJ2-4	CAIGVGPDNQYF
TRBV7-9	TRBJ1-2	CDSSPLGGSLPYGYTF
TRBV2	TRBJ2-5	CASRNRLGGRETQYF
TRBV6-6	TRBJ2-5	CASSYRGGPETQYF
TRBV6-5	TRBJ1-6	CASSYRQGGGSPLHF
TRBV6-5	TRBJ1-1	CDSSYRENTEAFF
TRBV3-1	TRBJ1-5	CASSRGLQPQHF
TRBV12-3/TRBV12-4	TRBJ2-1	CASRDSSNEQFF